The T cell receptor (beta chain) described here comes from a study of blood T cell repertoires in COVID-19. Method: immunoSEQ multiplex PCR; TCRdb's copy keeps in-frame clones and lacks some. The table has around 80,000 clones, 80% seen once. V lost 5 bases and J 1 base, leaving 8 bases between the germline ends. The V gene's germline CDR1 is SGHTA and CDR2 FQGNSA. The CDR3 runs 13 residues. The chain recombines TRBV7-2 with TRBJ1-1, with unresolved D. The sequenced sample consisted of peripheral blood. The receptor was derived from a woman between 65 and 79 years old with acute or convalescent COVID-19. The CDR3 loop is CASSATWNTEAFF. Here the CDR3 DNA reads TGTGCCAGCAGCGCAACATGGAACACTGAAGCTTTCTTT. The whole variable domain, filled in from reference TRBV7-2 and TRBJ1-1, reads GAGVSQSPSNKVTEKGKDVELRCDPISGHTALYWYRQSLGQGLEFLIYFQGNSAPDKSGLPSDRFSAERTGGSVSTLTIQRTQQEDSAVYLCASSATWNTEAFFGQGTRLTVV.